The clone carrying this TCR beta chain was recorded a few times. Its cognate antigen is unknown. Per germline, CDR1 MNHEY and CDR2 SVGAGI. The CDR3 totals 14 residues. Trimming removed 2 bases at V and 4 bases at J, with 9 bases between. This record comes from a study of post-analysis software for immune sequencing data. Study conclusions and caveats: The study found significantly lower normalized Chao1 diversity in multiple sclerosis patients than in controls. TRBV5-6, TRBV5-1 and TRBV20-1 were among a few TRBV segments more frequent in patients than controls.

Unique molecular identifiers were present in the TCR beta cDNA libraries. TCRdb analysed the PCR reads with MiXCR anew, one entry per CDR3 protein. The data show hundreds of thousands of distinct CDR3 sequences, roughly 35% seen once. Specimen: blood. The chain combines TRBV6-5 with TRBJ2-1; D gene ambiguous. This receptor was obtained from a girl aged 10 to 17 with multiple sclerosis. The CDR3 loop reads CASSYRAPYNEQFF. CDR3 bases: TGTGCCAGCAGTTACCGGGCTCCGTACAATGAGCAGTTCTTC.